Shown below are 20 T cell receptor beta chains from a single sample sequenced in a study of T-cell reconstitution after alpha-beta-depleted transplantation in children. It was with unique molecular identifiers that the TCRbeta library was prepared. Via MiXCR, TCRdb re-called the PCR reads, giving one row per CDR3 protein. The repertoire holds 450,000 to 550,000 distinct CDR3 sequences, with about 10% as singletons. The sample here was PBMCs, mostly from graft donor cells, taken 180 days after TCRalphabeta/CD19-depleted stem cell transplant. The receptors shown here come from a female patient aged 2 to 10 who had a stem cell transplant for aplastic anemia, so the T cells may come from the graft donor.

This clonotype was observed a few times. This chain joins TRBV6-2 or TRBV6-3 and TRBJ2-5; D may correspond to TRBD1 or TRBD2 (5 bases each). This CDR3 comprises 14 residues. V was shortened by 6 bases and J by 1 base, with 12 bases between the two germline ends. The germline V gene encodes CDR1 MNHEY and CDR2 SVGEGT. CDR3 amino acids: CASSYRRTQETQYF. CDR3 sequence (DNA): TGTGCCAGCAGCTACAGGAGGACCCAAGAGACCCAGTACTTC.

This clonotype was counted only a few times. This chain connects TRBV4-3 to TRBJ2-6; either TRBD1 or TRBD2 may supply D (5 bases each). The V end was cut by 1 base, the J end by 3 bases, with 10 bases between. CDR1 and CDR2 from the germline V gene are LGHNA and YSLEER. This CDR3 has 16 amino acids. CDR3 sequence (DNA): TGCGCCAGCAGCCAAGGGGGGAGTCATGGGGCCAACGTCCTGACTTTC. Translating it yields CASSQGGSHGANVLTF.

Points on this clonotype: At one end the junction does not follow the germline gene, possibly because of a read error. The chain combines TRBV10-3 with TRBJ1-1; 7 nucleotides line up with TRBD1. The CDR3 length is 13 residues. CDR1 and CDR2 (germline): ENHRY, SYGVKD. This CDR3 reads CAINEGATTEAFF. CDR3 coding DNA: TGTGCCATCAATGAGGGGGCGACCACTGAAGCTTTCTTT.

This clonotype came up many times. The chain couples TRBV10-3 to TRBJ2-1; D uncertain. The CDR3 has 11 residues. CDR1 and CDR2 (germline): ENHRY, SYGVKD. Trimming took 6 bases from V and 10 from J, leaving 10 bases between them. Here the CDR3 reads CAISKTDEQFF. The CDR3 DNA reads as TGTGCCATCAGCAAGACTGACGAGCAGTTCTTC.

This clonotype was detected many times. V usage is TRBV20-1 and J usage is TRBJ2-3; tentatively, D is TRBD1 (6 bases). Germline V gives CDR1 DFQATT, CDR2 SNEGSKA (reference sequence). The length of the CDR3 is 14 residues. The germline V and J ends were trimmed by 1 base and 3 bases, with 11 bases remaining between them. The CDR3 loop is CSARVQTGTDTQYF. CDR3 nucleotide sequence: TGCAGTGCTAGAGTCCAAACAGGGACAGATACGCAGTATTTT.

This clonotype has just a few counts. The chain couples TRBV6-1 to TRBJ1-3, with D perhaps TRBD1 (5 bases). Between the trimmed V and J ends, which lost 8 bases and 0 bases, there was a span of 14 bases. Germline CDR1 is MNHNS and CDR2 is SASEGT. This CDR3 is 15 amino acids long. The CDR3: CASGSAGSSGNTIYF. The CDR3 coding sequence is TGTGCCAGCGGCTCTGCAGGGAGCTCTGGAAACACCATATATTTT.

CDR3 DNA sequence: TGTGCCAGCAGTTCGGGACAGGGGCCCTATGGCTACACCTTC. Amino acids: CASSSGQGPYGYTF. The chain joins TRBV28 to TRBJ1-2; 10 bases fit TRBD1. The CDR3 extends over 14 amino acids. J was trimmed by 4 bases and V by 4 bases; bases with no gene match: 3. Germline loops: CDR1 MDHEN, CDR2 SYDVKM.

The chain uses TRBV28 and TRBJ2-7; possibly TRBD1 or TRBD2 for D (5 bases each). Germline CDR1 is MDHEN and CDR2 is SYDVKM. V was shortened by 6 bases and J by 5 bases, with 14 bases between the two germline ends. The CDR3 spans 13 residues. The CDR3 region is CASRLGRDHEQYF. CDR3 DNA: TGTGCCAGCAGGCTGGGCCGGGACCACGAGCAGTACTTC.

The gene calls are TRBV6-1 and TRBJ2-6; D is uncertain. V was pared by 5 bases and J by 0 bases, with 11 bases between. The CDR3 has 16 residues. Germline V gene sequence: CDR1 MNHNS, CDR2 SASEGT. DNA for the CDR3: TGTGCCAGCAGTCTCAGTGCAGTCTCTGGGGCCAACGTCCTGACTTTC. Translated: CASSLSAVSGANVLTF.

The V and J genes are TRBV7-2 and TRBJ2-5; TRBD2 is a possible D gene (6 bases). Trimming removed 1 base at V and 5 bases at J, with 14 bases between. Germline assignment: CDR1 SGHTA and CDR2 FQGNSA. The length of the CDR3 is 15 residues. CDR3 region: CASSLVKGRGETQYF. Written as DNA, the CDR3 is TGTGCCAGCAGCTTAGTAAAGGGTCGGGGGGAGACCCAGTACTTC.

V usage is TRBV28 and J usage is TRBJ2-5; D ambiguous. The CDR3 is 14 residues long. The germline V gene encodes CDR1 MDHEN and CDR2 SYDVKM. V shed 5 bases and J shed 0 bases, with 10 bases lying between them. CDR3 DNA sequence: TGTGCCAGCAGTCTACAGAGCTACCAAGAGACCCAGTACTTC. Translation: CASSLQSYQETQYF.

As regards this clonotype: At one boundary the junction diverges from the germline segment, which might be a read error. The CDR3 region is CAISEWGISGNTVYF. The CDR3 nucleotides are TGTGCCATCAGTGAGTGGGGAATCTCTGGAAACACCGTATATTTT. The rearrangement links TRBV10-3 to TRBJ1-3; D gene uncertain. CDR1 ENHRY and CDR2 SYGVKD come from the germline V gene. CDR3 length: 15 residues.

J is TRBJ1-1 and V is TRBV12-3 or TRBV12-4; the D gene is possibly TRBD1 (5 bases). This CDR3 comprises 17 residues. Trimming stripped 7 bases from V and 2 bases from J, with 23 bases between. This CDR3 reads CASTPPIRQGGNTEAFF. Written as DNA, the CDR3 is TGTGCCAGCACTCCCCCCATAAGGCAGGGTGGCAACACTGAAGCTTTCTTT.

This clonotype was counted at least ten times. The chain is built from TRBV7-3 and TRBJ2-7, with D perhaps matching TRBD1 (6 bases). Germline V lookup: CDR1 SGHTA, CDR2 FQGTGA. The V gene lost 3 bases and the J gene lost 4 bases, with 10 bases spanning the gap. CDR3 length: 13 residues. CDR3 in DNA: TGTGCCAGCAGCTTTGCACAGGGTTACGAGCAGTACTTC. It encodes CASSFAQGYEQYF.

This clonotype has a handful of counts. The V call is TRBV5-1, the J call TRBJ1-1; maybe TRBD1 (5 bases). Germline V lookup: CDR1 SGHRS, CDR2 YFSETQ. Trimming pared 4 bases from V and 7 bases from J, leaving 11 bases between. This CDR3 is 12 amino acids long. DNA for the CDR3: TGCGCCAGCAGCAGCGGGGGGATTGAAGCTTTCTTT. Its translation is CASSSGGIEAFF. Full variable domain (remainder filled in from reference TRBV5-1 and TRBJ1-1): KAGVTQTPRYLIKTRGQQVTLSCSPISGHRSVSWYQQTPGQGLQFLFEYFSETQRNKGNFPGRFSGRQFSNSRSEMNVSTLELGDSALYLCASSSGGIEAFFGQGTRLTVV.

The chain has TRBV9 and TRBJ2-1; D call uncertain. Trimming removed 1 base from V and 10 bases from J, with 15 bases in between. The CDR3 contains 14 residues. CDR1 is SGDLS, CDR2 YYNGEE, per germline. The DNA of the CDR3 is TGTGCCAGCAGCGTAACCCCAGCCGGGTGGGAGCAGTTCTTC. Translating gives CASSVTPAGWEQFF.

The V gene is TRBV5-1, the J gene TRBJ2-3; no clear D gene. The germline V gene encodes CDR1 SGHRS and CDR2 YFSETQ. Trimming cost V 8 bases and J 0 bases, with 13 bases left between them. This CDR3 has 14 residues. CDR3 nucleotides: TGCGCCAGTAGGTTTAAGGACAGCACAGATACGCAGTATTTT. Residues: CASRFKDSTDTQYF.

Details on this clonotype: The limits of the CDR3 on the DNA are not certain, so only TCRdb's listed CDR3 is given. The chain couples TRBV6-5 to TRBJ2-1; the table gives TRBD2 as D, unverified against the DNA. The CDR3 spans 15 residues, counting both ends. The germline CDR1 and CDR2 sequences are MNHEY and SVGAGI. The CDR3 reads CASSTSGSGSNEQFF.

This chain links TRBV15 with TRBJ2-1; no definite D call. Germline V CDR1 and CDR2: LNHNV, YYDKDF (reference sequence). The CDR3 has 18 residues. Trimming removed 0 bases at V and 1 base at J, with 16 bases between. DNA of the CDR3: TGTGCCACCAGCAGAGAATCGGCGCGCATGCCTTCCTACAATGAGCAGTTCTTC. Residues: CATSRESARMPSYNEQFF.

The gene calls are TRBV4-3 and TRBJ1-1; D gene uncertain. This CDR3 has 12 residues. CDR1 LGHNA and CDR2 YSLEER come from the germline V gene. V lost 0 bases, J lost 12 bases, and 11 bases lay in between. This CDR3 is CASSQDLRATFF. CDR3 DNA sequence: TGCGCCAGCAGCCAAGACCTCCGGGCCACTTTCTTT.